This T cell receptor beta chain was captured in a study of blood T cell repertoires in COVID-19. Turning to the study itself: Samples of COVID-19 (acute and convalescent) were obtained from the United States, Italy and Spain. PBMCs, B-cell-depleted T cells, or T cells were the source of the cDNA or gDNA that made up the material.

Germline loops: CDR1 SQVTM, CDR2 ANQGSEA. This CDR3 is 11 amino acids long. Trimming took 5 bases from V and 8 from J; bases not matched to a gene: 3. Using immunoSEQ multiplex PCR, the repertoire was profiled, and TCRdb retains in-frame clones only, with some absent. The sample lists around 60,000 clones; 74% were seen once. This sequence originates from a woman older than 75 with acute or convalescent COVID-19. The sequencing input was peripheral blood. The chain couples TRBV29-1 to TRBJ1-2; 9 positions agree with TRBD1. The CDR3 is CSVWTGVGYTF. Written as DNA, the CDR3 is TGCAGCGTTTGGACAGGGGTCGGCTACACCTTC.